Listed here are 24 T cell receptor beta chains from one sample, sequenced in a study of cytomegalovirus exposure and HLA in healthy donors. The PCR ran on 60 Vbeta and 13 Jbeta primers. TCRdb's table, derived via immunoSEQ multiplex PCR, lists solely in-frame clones and lacks some. This sample's clone table lists just over 200,000 clones. Material for sequencing was PBMCs. Receptor source: a girl aged 2-10 years in good health and CMV-seropositive.

The V gene is TRBV4-2, the J gene TRBJ1-4; D unresolved. Germline lookup yields CDR1 LGHNA and CDR2 YNFKEQ. The CDR3 contains 17 residues. Trimming took 4 bases from V and 8 from J, leaving 23 bases between them. CDR3 residues: CASSPKTQTDSWEKLFF. As DNA, the CDR3 is TGTGCCAGCAGCCCCAAGACCCAGACGGACTCATGGGAAAAACTGTTTTTT.

This CDR3 reads CASSVSGRRGQYF. The CDR3 region has the DNA TGTGCCAGCAGTGTCTCCGGACGACGGGGGCAGTACTTC. The rearrangement joins TRBV6-1 to TRBJ2-7; D is perhaps TRBD2 (5 bases). Germline V gene lookup returns CDR1 MNHNS and CDR2 SASEGT. Deletions cut 4 bases from V and 9 bases from J, with 16 bases between. CDR3 length: 13 amino acids.

The chain recombines TRBV5-6 with TRBJ1-3; D is ambiguous. The V and J ends lost 5 bases and 4 bases respectively, with 4 bases between them. Germline lookup yields CDR1 SGHDT and CDR2 YYEEEE. The CDR3 contains 11 residues. CDR3 region: CASRLGNTIYF. The DNA for the CDR3 is TGTGCCAGCAGACTAGGAAACACCATATATTTT.

V usage is TRBV5-8 and J usage is TRBJ2-2; 11 bases align to TRBD1. CDR1 is SGHTS, CDR2 YDEGEE, per germline. The CDR3 is made up of 16 amino acids. V lost 3 bases, J lost 0 bases, and 1 base stayed unmatched. CDR3 coding DNA: TGTGCCAGCAGCTGGACAGGGGGCGCGAACACCGGGGAGCTGTTTTTT. As protein: CASSWTGGANTGELFF.

The V call is TRBV7-3, the J call TRBJ2-5; TRBD2 matches 8 bases. The CDR3 contains 14 residues. J gave up 5 bases and V 5 bases, and 7 bases lay outside the gene matches. The germline CDR1 and CDR2 sequences are SGHTA and FQGTGA. In DNA form, the CDR3 reads TGTGCCAGCAGCCAGAGCGGGGGAGCGGAGACCCAGTACTTC. Translation gives CASSQSGGAETQYF.

The V call is TRBV11-2, the J call TRBJ1-2, with D possibly TRBD1 on 5 matching bases. The V end lost 4 bases, the J end lost 4 bases, and 13 bases lay between the germline ends. The CDR3 loop spans 14 amino acids. CDR1 is SGHAT, CDR2 FQNNGV, per germline. CDR3: CASSSRGSFYGYTF. The CDR3 DNA follows: TGTGCCAGCAGCTCCCGGGGGTCCTTCTATGGCTACACCTTC. The full variable domain, rest sourced from reference TRBV11-2 and TRBJ1-2, is EAGVAQSPRYKIIEKRQSVAFWCNPISGHATLYWYQQILGQGPKLLIQFQNNGVVDDSQLPKDRFSAERLKGVDSTLKIQPAKLEDSAVYLCASSSRGSFYGYTFGSGTRLTVV.

The chain joins TRBV5-1 to TRBJ1-1; D may be TRBD1 (6 bases). The CDR3 extends over 14 amino acids. Germline CDR1 and CDR2: SGHRS and YFSETQ. Trimming shortened V by 2 bases and J by 1 base, and 9 bases separated the two germline ends. The chain's CDR3 is CASSFEQGNTEAFF. As DNA, the CDR3 is TGCGCCAGCAGCTTCGAACAGGGGAACACTGAAGCTTTCTTT.

This chain joins TRBV2 and TRBJ1-2; tentative D call: TRBD1 (5 bases). Trimming shortened V by 5 bases and J by 5 bases, and 15 bases separated the two germline ends. CDR1 and CDR2 (germline): SNHLY, FYNNEI. This CDR3 comprises 14 residues. For the CDR3, the DNA is TGTGCCAGCAGTTCCTTGGGGCTACCGTATGGCTACACCTTC. Translated: CASSSLGLPYGYTF.

The rearrangement links TRBV7-9 to TRBJ1-4; possibly TRBD1 for D (5 bases). The CDR3 loop spans 14 amino acids. CDR1 and CDR2 (germline): SEHNR, FQNEAQ (reference sequence). The germline V and J ends were trimmed by 3 bases and 6 bases, with 11 bases remaining between them. CDR3 nucleotides: TGTGCCAGCAGCTTGAACCAGGGCGATGAAAAACTGTTTTTT. Translation: CASSLNQGDEKLFF.

The chain couples TRBV28 to TRBJ2-1, with 7 positions matching TRBD2. V was clipped by 2 bases and J by 1 base; unmatched bases: 2. This CDR3 is built from 15 residues. The germline V gene encodes CDR1 MDHEN and CDR2 SYDVKM. The CDR3 reads CASSLGGGSYNEQFF. CDR3 bases: TGTGCCAGCAGTTTAGGCGGGGGATCCTACAATGAGCAGTTCTTC.

This chain connects TRBV18 to TRBJ2-5; tentatively, D is TRBD1 (7 bases). Judging by the DNA end, TRBJ2-7 fits better; the J call may be wrong. This CDR3 spans 16 amino acids. The germline CDR1 and CDR2 sequences are KGHSH and LQKENI. The CDR3 DNA reads TGTGCCAGCTCAGCGGGGACAGCGGGCGCCTCCTACGAGCAGTACTTC. Encoded protein: CASSAGTAGASYEQYF.

This CDR3 is CARSTSGVSIYEQYF. CDR3 DNA: TGTGCCAGATCTACTAGCGGGGTTTCCATTTACGAGCAGTACTTC. The rearrangement uses TRBV27 and TRBJ2-7, with 10 bases matching TRBD2. Germline lookup yields CDR1 MNHEY and CDR2 SMNVEV (reference sequence). After removal of 9 bases from V and 4 bases from J, the junction contained 12 bases not matched to a gene. The CDR3 spans 15 residues.

The CDR3 DNA reads TGTGCCAGCAGCTTAAGTAGGGGAGGGGAACACTACGAGCAGTACTTC. This codes for CASSLSRGGEHYEQYF. The chain has TRBV7-9 and TRBJ2-7, with 7 positions matching TRBD2. CDR3 length equals 16 residues. Germline CDR1 and CDR2: SEHNR and FQNEAQ (reference sequence). V shed 2 bases and J 3 bases; nucleotides not matched to a gene: 10.

The chain carries TRBV6-4 and TRBJ2-1, with TRBD2 matching 8 bases. This CDR3 comprises 15 residues. The junction had 11 bases not matched to a gene; V was cut back by 4 bases and J by 9 bases. Germline-derived CDR1 and CDR2 are MRHNA and SNTAGT. The CDR3 sequence: CASSAKAGGRSEQFF. In DNA form, the CDR3 reads TGTGCCAGCAGTGCTAAGGCGGGGGGAAGGAGTGAGCAGTTCTTC.

The rearrangement joins TRBV28 to TRBJ1-5; 8 bases align to TRBD1. The germline gives CDR1 MDHEN, CDR2 SYDVKM. J lost 1 base, V lost 6 bases, and 2 bases had no gene match. This CDR3 spans 14 amino acids. This CDR3 reads CASRYRGSNQPQHF. In DNA form, the CDR3 reads TGTGCCAGCAGGTACAGGGGGAGCAATCAGCCCCAGCATTTT.

This rearrangement joins TRBV11-2 to TRBJ2-2, with TRBD1 as a possible D gene (6 bases). CDR1 and CDR2 from the germline V gene are SGHAT and FQNNGV. V was clipped by 5 bases and J by 5 bases, with 12 bases between them. The CDR3 consists of 14 residues. CDR3 amino acids: CASSPRTVTGELFF. CDR3 nucleotides: TGTGCCAGCAGCCCCAGGACAGTAACCGGGGAGCTGTTTTTT.

V is TRBV6-1 and J is TRBJ2-1; 7 nucleotides match TRBD2. V dropped 4 bases and J dropped 1; count of bases not matched to a gene: 10. The CDR3 spans 17 residues. Germline CDR1 and CDR2: MNHNS and SASEGT. The CDR3 protein is CASSVYRGSGSYNEQFF. For the CDR3, the DNA is TGTGCCAGCAGTGTTTATCGCGGGAGTGGGTCCTACAATGAGCAGTTCTTC.

The chain employs TRBV19 and TRBJ2-2, with D maybe TRBD2 (6 bases). The CDR3 runs to 16 residues. Trimming removed 7 bases from V and 6 bases from J, with 21 bases in between. Germline CDR1 and CDR2: LNHDA and SQIVND (reference sequence). The CDR3 loop is CASTNLGTLKSGELFF. As DNA, the CDR3 is TGTGCCAGTACCAATTTGGGGACTCTCAAGTCCGGGGAGCTGTTTTTT.

The chain employs TRBV5-1 and TRBJ2-5; 14 nucleotides line up with TRBD2. The last part of the DNA fits TRBJ2-7 better; the J call may be wrong. Germline-derived CDR1 and CDR2 are SGHRS and YFSETQ. The CDR3 is 21 amino acids. The CDR3 coding sequence is TGCGCCAGCAGCTTGGTTGGAGTTGGGACTAGCGGGAGAGTCGTCTCCTACGAGCAGTACTTC. It is translated as CASSLVGVGTSGRVVSYEQYF.

This chain connects TRBV19 to TRBJ2-3; 11 bases match TRBD2. The V segment lost 6 bases and the J segment 5 bases; nucleotides outside the gene matches: 13. Germline CDR1 is LNHDA and CDR2 is SQIVND (reference sequence). The CDR3 contains 17 residues. CDR3 loop: CASSPTPGLAVRDTQYF. The CDR3 DNA is TGTGCCAGTAGCCCGACTCCGGGACTAGCGGTGCGAGATACGCAGTATTTT.

The V call is TRBV11-2, the J call TRBJ1-4; 8 bases match TRBD1. The J segment lost 5 bases and the V segment lost 5 bases, leaving 4 bases of the junction unmatched. Per the germline V gene, CDR1 is SGHAT and CDR2 is FQNNGV. There are 14 residues in the CDR3. The CDR3 nucleotides are TGTGCCAGCAGCCCGGACAGGGTGAATGAAAAACTGTTTTTT. It translates to CASSPDRVNEKLFF.

The chain couples TRBV6-6 to TRBJ2-2, with 8 bases aligning to TRBD1. The CDR3 has 16 residues. Germline CDR1 and CDR2: MNHNY and SVGAGI (reference sequence). With V trimmed by 6 bases and J by 2 bases, 8 bases remained unmatched. In DNA form, the CDR3 reads TGTGCCAGCAGATCCCCCGGACAGGGCAACACCGGGGAGCTGTTTTTT. Translated, it gives CASRSPGQGNTGELFF.

The chain carries TRBV7-9 and TRBJ1-2, with D possibly TRBD1 on 6 matching bases. CDR1 is SEHNR, CDR2 FQNEAQ, per germline (reference sequence). The CDR3 extends over 16 amino acids. Trimming cost V 5 bases and J 4 bases, with 20 bases left between them. The CDR3 nucleotides read TGTGCCAGCAGCCCTGGGGGCGGGGGCCGGGGCTATGGCTACACCTTC. Encoded protein: CASSPGGGGRGYGYTF.

The chain carries TRBV30 and TRBJ2-2, with unresolved D. The CDR3 contains 14 residues. Germline CDR1 is GTSNPN and CDR2 is SVGIG (reference sequence). Between the trimmed V and J ends, which lost 3 bases and 4 bases, there was a span of 12 bases. The CDR3 is CAWRVQAFTGELFF. CDR3 DNA sequence: TGTGCCTGGAGGGTCCAGGCGTTCACCGGGGAGCTGTTTTTT.